This T cell receptor (beta chain) came from a study of response to subunit inactivated influenza vaccine. The CDR3 spans 12 residues. CDR1 and CDR2 (germline): ENHRY, SYGVKD. V lost 8 bases, J lost 3 bases, and 10 bases lay in between. With respect to this clonotype: Its target is not known.

Each CDR3 protein is one row after TCRdb ran MiXCR on the RT-PCR reads. The data hold 500,000 or so distinct CDR3 sequences, with about 15% observed a single time. Study-wide results and caveats: Authors suggested few new T cells are recruited by each seasonal influenza vaccination.

The chain joins TRBV10-3 to TRBJ1-1, with D possibly matching TRBD1 (6 bases). This TCR was recovered from a man between 50 and 70 years old who received an inactivated influenza vaccine. The sample in question was CD4+ T cells sorted from PBMCs, obtained about 23 months after vaccination. CDR3 loop: CAIGQRDTEAFF. In DNA, the CDR3 is TGTGCCATCGGACAGCGAGACACTGAAGCTTTCTTT.